Listed below are T cell receptor beta chains from one sample, sequenced in a study of T cell changes during pregnancy in multiple sclerosis. The method was immunoSEQ multiplex PCR; TCRdb's version includes in-frame clones alone and lacks a portion of them. The data contain fewer than 60,000 clones, roughly 94% of them singletons. Sequenced material: CD4+ T cells from peripheral blood mononuclear cells, taken in the third trimester of pregnancy. These receptors all come from a female donor with multiple sclerosis, enrolled in a pregnancy study. CDR3s include the opening cysteine and the closing phenylalanine or tryptophan. The D gene is left open where the match is weak. Some rows have no size entry. The others give once, few or many, or a class for an expanded clone.

>NA|NA|TRBJ2-3|TRBV10-3
TGTGCCAGTCAGGGTAACCTCCCAGATACGCAGTATTTT
CASQGNLPDTQYF
>NA|NA|TRBJ2-4|TRBV7-2
TGTGCCAGCAGCTTAAACTTTAACCCTCGGGTAGCCAAAAACATTCAGTACTTC
CASSLNFNPRVAKNIQYF
>few|TRBD2|TRBJ2-1|TRBV27
TGTGCCAGCAGCCAACTAGCGGGACTCTACAATGAGCAGTTCTTC
CASSQLAGLYNEQFF
>NA|TRBD2|TRBJ2-1|TRBV5-4
TGTGCCAGCAGCTTATCCATAGCGGGGGGGTACAATGAGCAGTTCTTC
CASSLSIAGGYNEQFF
>NA|TRBD2|TRBJ2-5|TRBV5-4
TGTGCCAGCAGCTTGGCTCGGGGGGGAGAGACCCAGTACTTC
CASSLARGGETQYF
>NA|NA|TRBJ1-1|TRBV19
TGTGCCAGTAGTGGGGGCACGAACACTGAAGCTTTCTTT
CASSGGTNTEAFF
>NA|TRBD1|TRBJ1-1|TRBV19
TGTGCCAGTAGCCCAGTAGGGGGCCCCACTGAAGCTTTCTTT
CASSPVGGPTEAFF
>NA|NA|TRBJ1-6|TRBV6-4
TGTGCCAGCAGTGAACGGTATAATTCACCCCTCCACTTT
CASSERYNSPLHF
>NA|TRBD2|TRBJ2-7|TRBV18
TGTGCCAGCTCGCCGCGGCTAGCGGACTCCTACGAGCAGTACTTC
CASSPRLADSYEQYF
>NA|NA|TRBJ1-4|TRBV7-9
TGTGCCAGCAGCTTAGGCGGGACCCGAGAAAAACTGTTTTTT
CASSLGGTREKLFF
>NA|TRBD1|TRBJ2-1|TRBV4-1
TGCGCCAGCAGCCAAGAGGAAATTGTGGACAGGGTGAACAATGAGCAGTTCTTC
CASSQEEIVDRVNNEQFF
>NA|NA|TRBJ1-2|TRBV18
TGTGCCAGCTCACCAGGCCAGATCATGGACTATGGCTACACCTTC
CASSPGQIMDYGYTF
>NA|NA|TRBJ1-1|TRBV7-2
TGTGCCAGCAGCACAGGACAGTACACTGAAGCTTTCTTT
CASSTGQYTEAFF
>NA|TRBD2|TRBJ2-2|TRBV9
TGTGCCAGCAGCCGGACTAGCGGGCCGGTTCGCACCGGGGAGCTGTTTTTT
CASSRTSGPVRTGELFF
>NA|NA|TRBJ1-1|TRBV5-4
TGTGCCAGCAGCGCGGTAGGAACAGGGAACCGGGGTTTGAAGGCTTTCTTT
CASSAVGTGNRGLKAFF
>NA|TRBD1|TRBJ2-5|TRBV6-5
TGTGCCAGCAACACAGGGGGAGAGACCCAGTACTTC
CASNTGGETQYF
>once|NA|TRBJ1-2|TRBV30
TGTGCCTGGACCGAGACAGCTTATGGCTACACCTTC
CAWTETAYGYTF
>few|NA|TRBJ2-2|TRBV7-9
TGTGCCAGCAGCTTATGGGGCGGGACGGTCACCGGGGAGCTGTTTTTT
CASSLWGGTVTGELFF
>NA|TRBD2|TRBJ2-1|TRBV19
TGTGCCAGTAGTCTTACACTAGCGGGAGGAAATGAGCAGTTCTTC
CASSLTLAGGNEQFF
>once|TRBD2|TRBJ2-3|TRBV29-1
TGCAGCGTTGAAGATCGGCTAGCGGGAGTTTCAGATACGCAGTATTTT
CSVEDRLAGVSDTQYF
>NA|NA|TRBJ2-1|TRBV7-9
TGTGCCAGCAGCTCCTACTCCGGGACACTTTACAATGAGCAGTTCTTC
CASSSYSGTLYNEQFF
>NA|NA|TRBJ2-2|TRBV29-1
TGCAGCGTTGTAAGGGGTAACACCGGGGAGCTGTTTTTT
CSVVRGNTGELFF
>NA|TRBD2|TRBJ2-3|TRBV5-8
TGTGCCAGCAGCTTGTTCCTAGCGGGGGGTACAGATACGCAGTATTTT
CASSLFLAGGTDTQYF
>NA|NA|TRBJ2-3|TRBV5-6
TGTGCCAGCAGCTTGGCTAGCGTCACAGATACGCAGTATTTT
CASSLASVTDTQYF
>NA|NA|TRBJ1-2|TRBV10-3
TGTGCCATCAGTCGGGACAATAACTATGGCTACACCTTC
CAISRDNNYGYTF
>NA|TRBD2|TRBJ2-3|TRBV30
TGTGCCTGGAGTCAGAGGAGTAGCGGGGTTCGGGATACGCAGTATTTT
CAWSQRSSGVRDTQYF
>NA|NA|TRBJ1-2|TRBV5-4
TGTGCCAGCAGCCCTCGGGGGGTCAGATCTGGCTACACCTTC
CASSPRGVRSGYTF
>NA|NA|TRBJ1-2|TRBV5-1
TGCGCCAGCAGGACAGCTAACTATGGCTACACCTTC
CASRTANYGYTF
>NA|NA|TRBJ2-1|TRBV28
TGTGCCAGCAGTTTAGCGGGAAACTCCTACAATGAGCAGTTCTTC
CASSLAGNSYNEQFF
>NA|NA|TRBJ2-1|TRBV18
TGTGCCAGCTCACCTGCGGGGGCGGACAATGAGCAGTTCTTC
CASSPAGADNEQFF
>NA|TRBD1|TRBJ2-5|TRBV15
TGTGCCACCAGCATGAACAGGGGGCTGAGCATGGAGACCCAGTACTTC
CATSMNRGLSMETQYF
>NA|TRBD1|TRBJ1-6|TRBV27
TGTGCCAGCAGTCTCGACAGGGCCGGGAATTCACCCCTCCACTTT
CASSLDRAGNSPLHF
>NA|NA|TRBJ2-7|TRBV28
TGTGCCAGCAGTTTTGCAGGGGCGATGTACGAGCAGTACTTC
CASSFAGAMYEQYF
>NA|NA|TRBJ2-1|TRBV5-8
TGTGCCAGCAGCTTGGGCCAGCGGACGGGTTCCTACAATGAGCAGTTCTTC
CASSLGQRTGSYNEQFF
>NA|TRBD2|TRBJ2-7|TRBV7-2
TGTGCCAGCAGCCCGGGACTAGCGGGGGGGCATCTCGAGCAGTACTTC
CASSPGLAGGHLEQYF